Only a few counts were recorded for the clone carrying this TCR beta chain. Its antigen is unidentified. These data originate in a study of cytomegalovirus exposure and HLA in healthy donors. Findings and caveats of the study: Rare TCR sequences predominated, though certain public TCRs were found in many donors.

The primer mix had 60 Vbeta and 13 Jbeta primers. Some clones are missing from TCRdb's copy, which holds only in-frame ones; the method was immunoSEQ multiplex PCR. The sample carries 50,000 or so clones, around three fifths recorded once. V was trimmed by 2 bases and J by 0 bases, leaving 18 bases between them. The CDR3 length is 18 residues. Germline lookup yields CDR1 MNHEY and CDR2 SMNVEV (reference sequence). The records omit this donor's CMV serostatus. This sequence originates from a human donor in good health. Sequencing input: PBMCs. The V gene is TRBV27, the J gene TRBJ2-3; tentatively, D is TRBD1 (6 bases). The CDR3: CASSLRGWRHNSTDTQYF. In nucleotides, the CDR3 is TGTGCCAGCAGTTTAAGGGGGTGGAGGCATAACAGCACAGATACGCAGTATTTT.